This entry concerns a single T cell receptor beta chain. The antigen it binds to is not known. The record has no base qualities; no much larger clone is one base away. Healthy HIV-negative adults with no recently reported acute infections or vaccinations were included as donors. Every donor was a Caucasian adult residing in Nashville, Tennessee, USA. Magnetic negative selection was used to enrich CD4+ T cells, after which naive cells were positively selected on CD45RA and the negative fraction became the memory subset. Blood was collected by leukapheresis, and PBMCs were isolated by Ficoll-Histopaque density gradient centrifugation and then cryopreserved in liquid nitrogen vapor phase. Purity and quantity of every magnetically sorted T cell population were checked by analytical flow cytometry. Each sorted fraction had its genomic DNA isolated and then quantified by UV absorbance on a Nanodrop 2000c.

These data are taken from a study of shared clonotypes between healthy human individuals (dated by TCRdb to about 2020). Looking at the study overall: Two women and a few men aged 18 to 49 years were included in the cohort. For each donor, CD4 naive and CD4 memory were each run on three plates, CD8 naive on two plates, and CD8 memory on one plate. To estimate repertoire size and how much clonotypes are shared between individuals, the study performed deep sequencing of blood TCR repertoires from about five healthy adults. Different laboratories and diverse techniques were used to prepare libraries and sequence TCR repertoires, to increase sequencing depth and limit assay-specific biases. Each donor's leukapheresis produced roughly between roughly 0.9 and 9 billion PBMCs.

Using the deep immunoSEQ assay, TCR CDR3 regions were amplified from genomic DNA by multiplex PCR. For each cell subset, the extracted genomic DNA was distributed evenly across all wells of several immunoSEQ 96-well plates, and each plate served as one replicate. For sorted subsets, roughly 0.2 ug genomic DNA, equal to some 30,000 T cell genomes, was loaded into each replicate PCR. The purified libraries were quantified using a Qubit 3.0 fluorometer, sized with a Bioanalyzer 2100, and then quantified again using the KAPA Library Quantification kit. Each immunoSEQ 96-well plate was sequenced on its own single-read 150-cycle Illumina NextSeq 550 flow cell. The published analysis was carried out like this. The immunoSEQ output contained only junctional sequences without quality scores, so filtering could not match that applied to full-length reads. Sequences were annotated with PyIR, a Python wrapper for IgBLAST v1.9, and V/J genes and CDR3 were assigned using IMGT germline references. Reads were removed for weak V/J assignments (E-value above 1e-6), missing CDR3, stop codons, out-of-frame junctions, or ambiguous translated residues. V3J clonotypes were defined as sequences sharing an identical inferred V gene, J gene, and CDR3 amino acid sequence. Percentage overlap between repertoires was calculated by dividing the number of shared unique clonotypes by the size of the smaller repertoire. Three approaches were used to assess repertoire richness: RTK rarefaction, the Chao1 estimator, and Recon v2.1 estimates of unobserved clonotypes. Generation probabilities for all TCRbeta clonotypes obtained by the gDNA method from a handful of donors were computed using OLGA. The source is immuneACCESS, and TCRdb retained only in-frame sequences with V and J called. Part of the clones is not carried over; for the studies checked, unresolved V genes explain less than half of this, and the remainder is unexplained. V, J and clone size derive from that table, while D and trimming were established from the DNA sequence. Recorded for this sample are about 730,000 clones; about two thirds of them occurred a single time. Approximately 2% of the sample belongs to the ten largest clones.

From a lookup of the germline V gene, CDR1 and CDR2 are SGHRS and YFSETQ. Cut back by 0 bases and 7 bases, the V and J ends lie 17 bases apart. Its CDR3 holds 15 amino acids, cysteine through phenylalanine. The sequence is cut down to CDR3 DNA, 45 bases in frame from base 1. Broader findings and caveats from the paper: Even with the large sequencing depth, rarefaction of the sorted-subset datasets indicated that sequencing was incomplete. When a handful of donors were compared, the shared fraction of clonotypes was 5% to 6.5% for naive CD4, 3% to 4% for naive CD8, roughly 2.5% for memory CD4, and 0.35% to 0.4% for memory CD8. Compared with non-shared clonotypes, clonotypes shared by all four sorted-subset donors had higher generation probabilities. The genetic and exposure-history diversity represented was limited by the small number of donors. Based on pairwise subsampling, the degree of clonotype sharing among donors was expected to be affected by sequencing depth. Sampling was restricted to blood, and TCR repertoires in tissues likely differ from the TCR repertoires found in blood. Naive subsets generally had larger estimated clonotype richness than memory subsets.

The sequenced sample was memory CD4+ T cells sorted from blood. The sample's cell subset or site, from its label and the paper: CD45RA-negative fraction. The source of this sequence is a woman in her 30s in good health. In this chain, TRBV5-1 is recombined with TRBJ2-7; the D segment might be TRBD1 or TRBD2, since each matches 6 bases. The nucleotide sequence reads as follows: TGCGCCAGCAGCTTGGTTTCAGGGGAGGTTAGTGAGCAGTACTTC. It specifies CASSLVSGEVSEQYF.